This TCR beta chain was sequenced for a study of T cells in Graves' hyperthyroidism and ophthalmopathy (dated by TCRdb to between 2017 and 2020). Regarding the research as a whole: Peripheral blood was collected at initial diagnosis, before any treatment. TCR V-J signatures able to tell the groups apart were searched for in a discovery cohort of 100 patients, of whom around 42 had Graves' ophthalmopathy and roughly 59 had stable Graves' hyperthyroidism. Prospective prediction of ophthalmopathy was tested in an independent validation cohort consisting of fewer than 20 hyperthyroidism patients and 15 to 17 patients who later progressed to ophthalmopathy. The 85 to 100 discovery patients were divided at random into training and test sets in a 7:3 ratio. Thyroid tissue and blood T-cell repertoires from several Graves' hyperthyroidism patients were also compared in the study. Following sampling, methimazole starting at 30 mg daily was given to hyperthyroidism patients, and high-dose intravenous methylprednisolone was given to ophthalmopathy patients. TCR Vbeta CDR3 sequencing of 120 to 150 peripheral blood samples (approximately 44 ophthalmopathy, about 74 hyperthyroidism and some 17 progressor patients) is reported in the paper. On the study overall, not on this receptor specifically: No statistical method was used to fix the sample size in advance, and group allocation was not hidden from the investigators. Blood samples also contained most of the expanded thyroid clonotypes (frequency above 0.001), which suggests that blood repertoires may reflect thyroid immune responses. A 13 V-J signature model separated ophthalmopathy from stable hyperthyroidism, with 87.88% sensitivity and about 81% specificity in cross-validation and 80%/75% in testing. In validation, the model predicted progression to ophthalmopathy with roughly 70% sensitivity and approximately 74% specificity, a median of 6.5 months before onset.

A patient counted as having stable Graves' hyperthyroidism if no progression to ophthalmopathy occurred over 18 months of follow-up. The hyperthyroidism patients were between 18 and 65 years old and newly diagnosed, with a disease duration of less than 2 months. Exclusion was applied to patients with uncontrolled infections, other autoimmune diseases, pregnancy or lactation. Diagnoses relied on clinical symptoms, serum thyroxine and TRAb, thyroid ultrasound and orbital computed tomography. PBMCs were separated from around 9.1 ml of fresh peripheral blood using Ficoll-Paque density gradient centrifugation. Total RNA was extracted with Trizol reagent, and quality was checked on an Agilent 2100 Bioanalyzer. In this sample, this clonotype turned up many times. Its antigen remains undetermined. Qualities for individual bases were not recorded, and no much larger clone is one base off. CDR3 length: 15 amino acids, cysteine to phenylalanine. Only CDR3 DNA is held: 45 bases, read in frame from base 1. Taken from the germline V gene (reference sequence), the CDR1 and CDR2 loops are SEHNR and FQNEAQ. Compared with germline, V lacks 2 bases and J lacks 4 bases; bases without a gene match: 8.

Amplification of TCR beta CDR3 regions was carried out from RNA transcripts. The TCR CDR3 was subjected to a first round of RT-PCR using the HTBI primer set and the Qiagen OneStep RT-PCR kit. The libraries were constructed in a second round of multiplex PCR and then size-selected and purified. Paired-end sequencing of the libraries was performed with 100 bp reads on an Illumina HiSeq2000. As for how the authors treated the data: SOAPnuke was used to process the raw data, removing reads that contained adapters or uncalled bases, had a mean Phred below 15, or lacked an exact match to the constant primer or identifier. High-quality paired reads were merged using COPE v1.2.5, and each unique nucleotide sequence was defined as a clonotype. Clonotypes were aligned to IMGT TRBV, TRBD and TRBJ reference segments using MiTCR v1.1. Analysis was restricted to V-J combinations with a frequency above 0.0001, which covered roughly 99% of repertoires. The TCS score was defined as F50 (clonal expansion) divided by E x V (chaos), with BLOSUM62-based TCRdist calculated between CDR3 peptides within each V-J. Welch's t-statistics and random forest reduced roughly 530 V-J features to 13, which were used in a naive Bayes classifier (R e1071). Using fastp at Q25 and MiXCR, TCRdb reprocessed the public reads and kept productive beta chains. Here each entry gathers all rows of one CDR3 protein and keeps the most common genes and DNA. For this entry, the V and J calls and clone size follow TCRdb and not the study's own pipeline. The sample records roughly 570,000 distinct CDR3 sequences, around 16% of which are singletons. About 7% of the sample goes to the ten largest clones.

The sequence links TRBV7-9 to TRBJ2-7, with TRBD2 matching 7 junction bases. The sequenced sample was blood. This clonotype originated in a woman in her 30s with Graves' hyperthyroidism. The sequence in DNA is TGTGCCAGCAGCTTAAGAGGGACTACCCAATACGAGCAGTACTTC. It specifies CASSLRGTTQYEQYF.